The entry that follows covers one T cell receptor beta chain sequence. After extraction with the RNeasy kit, about 0.45 to 1 ug of the RNA was reverse transcribed using random hexamers. TCRdb reprocessed the immunoSEQ multiplex PCR reads with MiXCR, giving one entry per CDR3 protein. The table lists 400,000 to 550,000 distinct CDR3 sequences, approximately 89% of them singletons. With 8 bases removed from V and 7 bases from J, the gap between germline ends came to 9 bases. The CDR3 is 11 amino acids. Germline assignment: CDR1 MNHEY and CDR2 SMNVEV (reference sequence). The sample belongs to a study of CD8 T cells in Susac syndrome. The multiple sclerosis controls comprised treatment-naive patients whose relapsing-remitting disease was stable or active.

The sequencing sample was made of CD8+ T cells from PBMCs. The chain combines TRBV27 with TRBJ2-1; a weak D match, TRBD1 (6 bases). The TCR was taken from a human donor with multiple sclerosis. In nucleotides, the CDR3 is TGTGCCAGCGGACAGAAGAATGAGCAGTTCTTC. Translating it yields CASGQKNEQFF.